This TCR beta chain emerged from a study of glioma-infiltrating T cells. Study-wide context: Target coverage was about 4.5- to 11-fold for roughly 1 million blood T cells. Overall study findings and caveats: Non-neoplastic patients had below-expected tissue-blood divergence, while all gliomas exceeded expectation. Signature shared blood CDR3 motifs were enriched in low-divergence and depleted in high-divergence patients.

This clonotype was seen more than once but under ten times. Antigen specificity is unknown. This CDR3 is 14 amino acids long. V was cut by 0 bases and J by 9 bases, with 15 bases left in between. The germline V gene encodes CDR1 SGHTA and CDR2 FQGNSA. Using RNA template, CDR3s of TCR alpha and beta were amplified with iRepertoire arm-PCR. Input was roughly 100-450 ng of tissue mRNA or PBMC total RNA. TCRdb passed the multiplex PCR reads through MiXCR, listing each CDR3 protein once. The sample lists more than 300,000 distinct CDR3 sequences; 41% were seen once. The gene calls are TRBV7-2 and TRBJ2-7; either TRBD1 or TRBD2 may fit D (5 bases each). This TCR was sampled from a human donor with low-grade glioma or glioblastoma, undergoing nonglioma brain surgery, or in good health (not recorded which). The sample comprised glioma tissue, nonneoplastic brain tissue, or PBMCs (not recorded which). CDR3 nucleotides: TGTGCCAGCAGCTTAGCCGGGACCGAATGGCGGCAGTACTTC. Its protein product is CASSLAGTEWRQYF.